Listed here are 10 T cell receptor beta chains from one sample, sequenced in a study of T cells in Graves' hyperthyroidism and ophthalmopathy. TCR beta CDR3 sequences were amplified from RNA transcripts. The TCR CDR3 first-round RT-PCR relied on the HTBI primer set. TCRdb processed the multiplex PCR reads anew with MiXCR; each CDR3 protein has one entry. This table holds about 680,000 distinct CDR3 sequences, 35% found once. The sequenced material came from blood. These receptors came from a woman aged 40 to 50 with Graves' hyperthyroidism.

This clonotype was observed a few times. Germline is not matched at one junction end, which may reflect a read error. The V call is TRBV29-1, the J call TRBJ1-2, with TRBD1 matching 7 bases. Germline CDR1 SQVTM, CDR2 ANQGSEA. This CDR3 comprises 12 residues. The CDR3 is CACDRVPNGYTF. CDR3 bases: TGTGCCTGTGACAGGGTCCCAAATGGCTACACCTTC.

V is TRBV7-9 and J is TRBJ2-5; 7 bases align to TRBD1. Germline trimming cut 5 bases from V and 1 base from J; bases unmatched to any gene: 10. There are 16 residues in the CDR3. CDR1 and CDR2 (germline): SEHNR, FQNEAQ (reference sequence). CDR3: CASSGPGGPFQETQYF. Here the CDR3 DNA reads TGTGCCAGCAGCGGGCCAGGGGGACCCTTCCAAGAGACCCAGTACTTC. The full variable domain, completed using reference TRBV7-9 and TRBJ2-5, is DTGVSQNPRHKITKRGQNVTFRCDPISEHNRLYWYRQTLGQGPEFLTYFQNEAQLEKSRLLSDRFSAERPKGSFSTLEIQRTEQGDSAMYLCASSGPGGPFQETQYFGPGTRLLVL.

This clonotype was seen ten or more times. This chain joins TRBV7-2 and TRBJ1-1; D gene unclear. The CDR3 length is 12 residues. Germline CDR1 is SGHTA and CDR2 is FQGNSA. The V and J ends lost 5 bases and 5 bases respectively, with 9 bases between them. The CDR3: CASSPTRTEAFF. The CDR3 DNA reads TGTGCCAGCAGCCCAACAAGAACTGAAGCTTTCTTT. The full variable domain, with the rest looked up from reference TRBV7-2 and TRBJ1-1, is GAGVSQSPSNKVTEKGKDVELRCDPISGHTALYWYRQSLGQGLEFLIYFQGNSAPDKSGLPSDRFSAERTGGSVSTLTIQRTQQEDSAVYLCASSPTRTEAFFGQGTRLTVV.

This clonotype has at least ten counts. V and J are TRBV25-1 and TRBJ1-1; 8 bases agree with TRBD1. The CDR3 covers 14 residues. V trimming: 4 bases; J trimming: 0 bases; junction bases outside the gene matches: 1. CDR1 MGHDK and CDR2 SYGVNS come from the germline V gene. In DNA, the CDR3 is TGTGCCAGCAGTGCGGACAGGGTGAACACTGAAGCTTTCTTT. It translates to CASSADRVNTEAFF. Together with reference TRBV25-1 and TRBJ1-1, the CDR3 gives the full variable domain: EADIYQTPRYLVIGTGKKITLECSQTMGHDKMYWYQQDPGMELHLIHYSYGVNSTEKGDLSSESTVSRIRTEHFPLTLESARPSHTSQYLCASSADRVNTEAFFGQGTRLTVV.

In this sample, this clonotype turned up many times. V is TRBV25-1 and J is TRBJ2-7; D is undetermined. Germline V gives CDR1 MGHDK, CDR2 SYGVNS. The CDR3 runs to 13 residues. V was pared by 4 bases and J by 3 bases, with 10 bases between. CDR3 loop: CASSGKLVYEQYF. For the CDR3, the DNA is TGTGCCAGCAGTGGAAAACTGGTCTACGAGCAGTACTTC.

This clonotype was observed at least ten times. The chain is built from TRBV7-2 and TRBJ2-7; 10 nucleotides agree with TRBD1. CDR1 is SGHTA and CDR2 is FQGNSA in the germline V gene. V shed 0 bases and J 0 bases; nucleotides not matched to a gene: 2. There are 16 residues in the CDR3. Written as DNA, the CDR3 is TGTGCCAGCAGCTTAGCGGGACAGGGGAGCTCCTACGAGCAGTACTTC. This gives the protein CASSLAGQGSSYEQYF.

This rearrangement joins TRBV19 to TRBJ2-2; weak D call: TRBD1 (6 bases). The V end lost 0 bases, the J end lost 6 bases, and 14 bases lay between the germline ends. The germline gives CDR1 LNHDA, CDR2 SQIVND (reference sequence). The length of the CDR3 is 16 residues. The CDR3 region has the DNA TGTGCCAGTAGTATAGAGGGCAGGGGAATATCCGGGGAGCTGTTTTTT. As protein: CASSIEGRGISGELFF.

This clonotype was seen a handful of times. The CDR3 spells CASSLYTMPEQYF. CDR3 coding DNA: TGTGCCAGCAGCCTATATACAATGCCCGAGCAGTACTTC. The genes are TRBV7-9 and TRBJ2-7; D is unclear. The CDR3 length is 13 residues. V lost 5 bases, J lost 6 bases, and 14 bases lay in between. Germline V gene data show CDR1 as SEHNR and CDR2 as FQNEAQ (reference sequence).

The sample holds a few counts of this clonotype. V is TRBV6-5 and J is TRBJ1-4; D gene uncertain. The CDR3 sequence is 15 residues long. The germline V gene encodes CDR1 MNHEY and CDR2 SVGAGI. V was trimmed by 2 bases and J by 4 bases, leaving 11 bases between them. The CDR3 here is CASSYRQPINEKLFF. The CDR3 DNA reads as TGTGCCAGCAGTTACCGGCAGCCTATTAATGAAAAACTGTTTTTT.

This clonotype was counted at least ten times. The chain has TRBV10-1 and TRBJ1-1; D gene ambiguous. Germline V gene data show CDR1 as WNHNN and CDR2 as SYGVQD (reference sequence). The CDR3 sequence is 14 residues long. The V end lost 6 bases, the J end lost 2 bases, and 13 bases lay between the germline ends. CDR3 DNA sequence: TGCGCCAGCAGCTCGGACGCGGGAAACACTGAAGCTTTCTTT. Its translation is CASSSDAGNTEAFF.